This T cell receptor (beta chain) stems from a study of blood T cell repertoires in COVID-19. Original data processing: How many nucleated cells were present was estimated from reference gene primer amplification. The data were produced by immunoSEQ multiplex PCR, yet TCRdb's version contains in-frame clones alone and is incomplete. V, J and clone size are those of that table, while D and trimming were read from the DNA. The table shows about 100,000 clones, with approximately 92% occurring only once. V shed 4 bases, J shed 8 bases, and the junction held 10 bases outside the gene matches. The CDR3 spans 15 residues. The germline CDR1 and CDR2 sequences are MNHEY and SMNVEV (reference sequence).

The chain links TRBV27 to TRBJ1-4; 7 positions match TRBD1. Specimen: peripheral blood. This clonotype was sampled from a man between 65 and 79 years old with acute or convalescent COVID-19. CDR3: CASSSLGGIREKLFF. As DNA, the CDR3 is TGTGCCAGCAGTTCCCTAGGGGGCATTAGGGAAAAACTGTTTTTT.